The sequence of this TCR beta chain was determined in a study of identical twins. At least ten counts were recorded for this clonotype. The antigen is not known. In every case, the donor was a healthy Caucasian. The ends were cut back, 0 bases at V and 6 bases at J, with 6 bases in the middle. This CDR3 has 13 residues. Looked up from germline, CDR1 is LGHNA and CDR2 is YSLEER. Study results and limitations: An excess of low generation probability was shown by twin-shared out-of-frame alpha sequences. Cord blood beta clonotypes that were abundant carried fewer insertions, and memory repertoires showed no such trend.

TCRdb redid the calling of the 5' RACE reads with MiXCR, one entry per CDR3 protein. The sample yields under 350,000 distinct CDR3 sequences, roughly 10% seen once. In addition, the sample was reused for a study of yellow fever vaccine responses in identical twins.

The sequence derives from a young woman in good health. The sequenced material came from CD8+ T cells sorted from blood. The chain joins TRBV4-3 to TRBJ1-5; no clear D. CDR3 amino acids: CASSQDSGQPQHF. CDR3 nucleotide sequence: TGCGCCAGCAGCCAAGATTCCGGTCAGCCCCAGCATTTT.